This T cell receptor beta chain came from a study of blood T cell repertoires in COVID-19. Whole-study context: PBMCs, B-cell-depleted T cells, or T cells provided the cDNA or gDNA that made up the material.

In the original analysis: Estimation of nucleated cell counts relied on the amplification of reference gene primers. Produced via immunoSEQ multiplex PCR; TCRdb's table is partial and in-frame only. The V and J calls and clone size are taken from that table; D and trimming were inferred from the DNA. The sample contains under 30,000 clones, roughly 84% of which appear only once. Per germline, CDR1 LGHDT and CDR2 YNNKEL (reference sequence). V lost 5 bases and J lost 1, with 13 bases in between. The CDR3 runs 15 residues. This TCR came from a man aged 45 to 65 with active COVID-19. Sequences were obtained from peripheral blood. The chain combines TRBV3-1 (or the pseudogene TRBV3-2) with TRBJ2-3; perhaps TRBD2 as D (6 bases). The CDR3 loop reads CASSTGGARTDTQYF. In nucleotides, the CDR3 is TGTGCCAGCAGCACGGGCGGGGCTCGCACAGATACGCAGTATTTT.